One and the same sample provided the 19 T cell receptor beta chains below, sequenced in a study of early T cells in non-severe SARS-CoV-2 infection. MiXCR, applied by TCRdb to the 5' RACE reads, yields one record per CDR3 protein. The sample consists of around 60,000 distinct CDR3 sequences, 18% of them appearing once. The sequenced sample was whole blood, obtained at baseline. These receptors were obtained from an adult who was a healthcare worker with PCR-confirmed SARS-CoV-2 infection or an uninfected control (not recorded which).

This clonotype occurred a few times. This chain connects TRBV11-2 to TRBJ2-5, with D maybe TRBD1 (5 bases). The CDR3 has 14 amino acids. The V and J ends lost 2 bases and 5 bases respectively, with 12 bases between them. Germline V gene data show CDR1 as SGHAT and CDR2 as FQNNGV. The CDR3 protein is CASSLPGFDETQYF. The CDR3 DNA sequence: TGTGCCAGCAGCTTACCAGGGTTTGACGAGACCCAGTACTTC.

The chain links TRBV28 to TRBJ2-2; D is ambiguous. Deletions cut 3 bases from V and 0 bases from J, with 2 bases between. The germline V gene has CDR1 MDHEN and CDR2 SYDVKM. The CDR3 totals 13 residues. The DNA of the CDR3 is TGTGCCAGCAGTTTCACGAACACCGGGGAGCTGTTTTTT. It translates to CASSFTNTGELFF.

V and J are TRBV5-1 and TRBJ1-6; 9 bases are shared with TRBD1. Germline V gives CDR1 SGHRS, CDR2 YFSETQ. The CDR3 covers 16 residues. After removal of 3 bases from V and 7 bases from J, the junction contained 8 bases not matched to a gene. For the CDR3, the DNA is TGCGCCAGCAGCTGGGGGACAGGGATGGTGAATTCACCCCTCCACTTT. Translating it yields CASSWGTGMVNSPLHF. Based on the CDR3 plus reference TRBV5-1 and TRBJ1-6, the full variable domain is KAGVTQTPRYLIKTRGQQVTLSCSPISGHRSVSWYQQTPGQGLQFLFEYFSETQRNKGNFPGRFSGRQFSNSRSEMNVSTLELGDSALYLCASSWGTGMVNSPLHFGNGTRLTVT.

This clonotype has ten or more counts. This sequence joins TRBV6-1 and TRBJ1-5, with unresolved D. The germline V gene has CDR1 MNHNS and CDR2 SASEGT. The CDR3 is 13 residues long. V was shortened by 4 bases and J by 3 bases, with 7 bases between the two germline ends. CDR3 bases: TGTGCCAGCAGTGGACATGACAATCAGCCCCAGCATTTT. This sequence encodes CASSGHDNQPQHF.

V and J are TRBV5-4 and TRBJ1-6; D is possibly TRBD1 (5 bases). The CDR3 consists of 15 residues. CDR1 and CDR2 from the germline V gene are SGHNT and YYREEE (reference sequence). The V end lost 4 bases, the J end lost 7 bases, and 15 bases lay between the germline ends. As DNA, the CDR3 is TGTGCCAGCAGCGGGGCGGGGCAGGCAAATTCACCCCTCCACTTT. This sequence encodes CASSGAGQANSPLHF.

CDR3 region: CASSLLQGNEQFF. In DNA, the CDR3 is TGTGCCAGCAGCTTACTACAGGGGAATGAGCAGTTCTTC. The chain links TRBV5-5 to TRBJ2-1; 7 bases are a match to TRBD1. The CDR3 length is 13 residues. The ends lost 2 bases at V and 7 bases at J; junction bases unmatched: 3. Germline V gene lookup returns CDR1 SGHKS and CDR2 YYEKEE (reference sequence).

This clonotype was recorded a few times. This chain connects TRBV5-1 to TRBJ2-4; unclear D gene. The ends were cut back, 0 bases at V and 7 bases at J, with 5 bases in the middle. The CDR3 spans 12 residues. CDR1 is SGHRS and CDR2 is YFSETQ in the germline V gene. The CDR3 DNA reads as TGCGCCAGCAGCTTGGAGGATAACATTCAGTACTTC. It is translated as CASSLEDNIQYF.

This clonotype has just a few counts. The chain couples TRBV7-2 to TRBJ2-7; 11 bases line up with TRBD2. Germline trimming cut 3 bases from V and 4 bases from J; bases unmatched to any gene: 2. CDR3 length: 14 amino acids. Germline assignment: CDR1 SGHTA and CDR2 FQGNSA. CDR3 loop: CASSFTSGSYEQYF. The CDR3 coding sequence is TGTGCCAGCAGCTTCACTAGCGGGAGTTACGAGCAGTACTTC.

The V gene is TRBV11-2, the J gene TRBJ2-7, with 7 bases that match TRBD2. Germline CDR1 reads SGHAT; CDR2 reads FQNNGV. The CDR3 has 14 amino acids. V was clipped by 4 bases and J by 2 bases; unmatched bases: 5. The CDR3 DNA follows: TGTGCCAGCAGCTCCGGGGGGACCGCCTACGAGCAGTACTTC. Protein sequence: CASSSGGTAYEQYF.

CDR3 in DNA: TGTGCCAGCAGACTAAATGGGTTTGACTATGGCTACACCTTC. Its translation is CASRLNGFDYGYTF. This chain links TRBV12-3 or TRBV12-4 with TRBJ1-2; D unclear. CDR3 length: 14 residues. The V gene lost 6 bases and the J gene lost 3 bases, with 14 bases spanning the gap.

The chain has TRBV7-2 and TRBJ2-5; 12 bases match TRBD1. Germline trimming cut 5 bases from V and 7 bases from J; bases unmatched to any gene: 5. The germline V gene encodes CDR1 SGHTA and CDR2 FQGNSA. CDR3 length: 14 amino acids. The CDR3 protein is CASSAGTGGLTQYF. In DNA, the CDR3 is TGTGCCAGCAGCGCCGGGACAGGGGGCTTGACCCAGTACTTC.

This rearrangement joins TRBV12-3 or TRBV12-4 to TRBJ2-7, with D possibly called TRBD1 or TRBD2 (6 bases each). The V end was cut by 0 bases, the J end by 5 bases, with 17 bases between. The CDR3 contains 16 residues. As DNA, the CDR3 is TGTGCCAGCAGTTTAGCTAGATGGGGGGCGGGAAACGAGCAGTACTTC. This translates into CASSLARWGAGNEQYF.

This clonotype was seen at least ten times. The chain recombines TRBV10-2 with TRBJ2-7, with 9 nucleotides matching TRBD1. Germline V gene data show CDR1 as WSHSY and CDR2 as SAAADI. The CDR3 is 14 amino acids. J lost 1 base, V lost 6 bases, and 4 bases had no gene match. The CDR3 spells CASRTGTGSYEQYF. The DNA for the CDR3 is TGCGCCAGCAGAACCGGGACAGGGTCCTACGAGCAGTACTTC.

The chain uses TRBV12-3 or TRBV12-4 and TRBJ1-2; tentatively, D is TRBD1 (5 bases). V lost 2 bases, J lost 8 bases, and 12 bases lay in between. The CDR3 has 13 amino acids. The CDR3 protein is CASSLRDFRGYTF. CDR3 DNA sequence: TGTGCCAGCAGTTTAAGGGACTTTCGAGGCTACACCTTC.

This clonotype was counted a few times. The CDR3 region has the DNA TGTGCCAGCTCCGGGACGGGAACCTACGAGCAGTACTTC. It encodes CASSGTGTYEQYF. V is TRBV12-3 or TRBV12-4 and J is TRBJ2-7, with D possibly called TRBD1 or TRBD2 (5 bases each). The CDR3 consists of 13 residues. Trimming cost V 8 bases and J 2 bases, with 13 bases left between them.

In its sample, this clonotype was seen many times. The chain has TRBV5-5 and TRBJ1-3; weak D call: TRBD1 (6 bases). CDR1 is SGHKS and CDR2 is YYEKEE in the germline V gene (reference sequence). The CDR3 covers 16 residues. Trimming shortened V by 5 bases and J by 0 bases, and 15 bases separated the two germline ends. The CDR3 bases are TGTGCCAGCAGACGCGAGGACAGTCCCTCTGGAAACACCATATATTTT. Its translation: CASRREDSPSGNTIYF.

This clonotype was observed a handful of times. In DNA form, the CDR3 reads TGTGCCAGCAGCCCGGACAGTGGGGCTATGGCCCAGCATTTT. Protein product: CASSPDSGAMAQHF. The V call is TRBV6-5, the J call TRBJ1-5; D perhaps matches TRBD1 (6 bases). The V and J ends lost 6 bases and 11 bases respectively, with 20 bases between them. The CDR3 length is 14 residues. Germline V lookup: CDR1 MNHEY, CDR2 SVGAGI.

The J gene is TRBJ1-1, the V gene TRBV6-2 or TRBV6-3, with TRBD1 matching over 7 bases. V dropped 2 bases and J dropped 7; count of bases not matched to a gene: 1. Germline assignment: CDR1 MNHEY and CDR2 SVGEGT. There are 12 residues in the CDR3. Here the CDR3 reads CASSYGTVEAFF. Here the CDR3 DNA reads TGTGCCAGCAGTTACGGGACAGTTGAAGCTTTCTTT.

The chain recombines TRBV28 with TRBJ1-5, with D hard to call. This CDR3 spans 12 amino acids. Trimming pared 2 bases from V and 7 bases from J, leaving 6 bases between. Per the germline V gene, CDR1 is MDHEN and CDR2 is SYDVKM. The CDR3 DNA sequence: TGTGCCAGCAGTTTAGGCGGCCAGCCCCAGCATTTT. This codes for CASSLGGQPQHF.